This TCR beta chain was obtained from a study of cytomegalovirus exposure and HLA in healthy donors. General study findings and limits: In terms of immune exposure information, only CMV serostatus was available.

The germline V gene has CDR1 SGHTA and CDR2 FQGNSA. The CDR3 sequence is 14 residues long. Trimming removed 1 base from V and 2 bases from J, with 8 bases in between. Primers for the PCR totalled 60 Vbeta and 13 Jbeta. Original analysis: Unique TCR beta chains numbered around 80 million in a later analysis, with about 9.9 million shared. Sequencing was performed with immunoSEQ multiplex PCR; in TCRdb, only in-frame clones are kept and a portion is missing. D and trimming come from the DNA, and the V and J calls and clone size come from that table. This table holds about 150,000 clones, just under 75% found once. Comments on this clone: Its antigen is as yet unknown. Other DNA sequences of this sample code for an identical CDR3.

The sequenced sample consisted of PBMCs. This receptor was identified in a woman aged 18 to 35 in good health and CMV-seronegative. The rearrangement uses TRBV7-2 and TRBJ1-1, with D perhaps TRBD1 (6 bases). The CDR3 reads CASSLGGGNTEAFF. The CDR3, as DNA: TGTGCCAGCAGCTTAGGAGGGGGAAACACTGAAGCTTTCTTT.